The clone carrying this T cell receptor beta chain was counted between two and nine times. Unique molecular identifiers tagged the TCRbeta library. TCRdb passed the PCR reads through MiXCR, listing each CDR3 protein once. In the table there are over 200,000 distinct CDR3 sequences, around 9.6% of which are singletons. This entry is derived from a study of T-cell reconstitution after alpha-beta-depleted transplantation in children. The input for sequencing was PBMCs from the stem cell graft donor, taken from the stem cell graft. This receptor was obtained from a human donor who donated a stem cell graft to a child with acute lymphoblastic leukemia.

Here the CDR3 reads CASSLRTQNTEAFF. The CDR3 coding sequence is TGCGCCAGCAGCCTCAGGACACAGAACACTGAAGCTTTCTTT. The V gene is TRBV5-1, the J gene TRBJ1-1, with D possibly TRBD1 on 5 matching bases. The CDR3 has 14 residues. Germline CDR1 reads SGHRS; CDR2 reads YFSETQ. Trimming took off 4 bases at V and 1 base at J, with 11 bases between the two ends.